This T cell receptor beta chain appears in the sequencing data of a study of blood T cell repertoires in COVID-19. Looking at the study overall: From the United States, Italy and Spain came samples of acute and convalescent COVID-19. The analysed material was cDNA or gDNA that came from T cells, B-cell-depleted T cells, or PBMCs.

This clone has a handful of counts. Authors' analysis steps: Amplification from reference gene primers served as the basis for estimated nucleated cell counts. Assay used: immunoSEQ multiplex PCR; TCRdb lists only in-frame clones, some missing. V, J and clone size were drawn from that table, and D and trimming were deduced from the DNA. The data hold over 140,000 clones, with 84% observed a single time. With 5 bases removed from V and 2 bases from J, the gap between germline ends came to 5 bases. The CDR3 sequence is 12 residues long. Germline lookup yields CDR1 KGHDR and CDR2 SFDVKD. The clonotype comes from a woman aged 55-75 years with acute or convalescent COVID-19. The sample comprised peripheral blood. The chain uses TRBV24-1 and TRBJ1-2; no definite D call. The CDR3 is CATSAGNYGYTF. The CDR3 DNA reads TGTGCCACCAGTGCCGGGAACTATGGCTACACCTTC.